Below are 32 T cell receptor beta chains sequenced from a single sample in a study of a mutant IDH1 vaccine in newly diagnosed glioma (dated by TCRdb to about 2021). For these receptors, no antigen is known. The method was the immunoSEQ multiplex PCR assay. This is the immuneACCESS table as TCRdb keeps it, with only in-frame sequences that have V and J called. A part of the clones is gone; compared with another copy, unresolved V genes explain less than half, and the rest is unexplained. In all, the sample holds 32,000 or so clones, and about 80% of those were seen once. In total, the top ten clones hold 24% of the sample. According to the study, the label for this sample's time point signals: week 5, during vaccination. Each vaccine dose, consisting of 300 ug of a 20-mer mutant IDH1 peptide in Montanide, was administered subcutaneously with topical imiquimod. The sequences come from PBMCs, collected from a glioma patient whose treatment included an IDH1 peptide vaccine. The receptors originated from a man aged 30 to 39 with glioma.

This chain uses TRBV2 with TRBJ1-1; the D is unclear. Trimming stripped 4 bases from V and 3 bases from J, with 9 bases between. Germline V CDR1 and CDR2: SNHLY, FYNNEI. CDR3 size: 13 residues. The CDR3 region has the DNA TGTGCCAGCAGTGGAGTCAGCTACACTGAAGCTTTCTTT. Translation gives CASSGVSYTEAFF.

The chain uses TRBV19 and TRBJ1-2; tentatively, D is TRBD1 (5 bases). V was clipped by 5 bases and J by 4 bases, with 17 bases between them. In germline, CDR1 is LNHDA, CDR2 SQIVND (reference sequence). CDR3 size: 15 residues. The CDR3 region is CASSSPGRGIYGYTF. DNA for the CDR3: TGTGCCAGTAGTTCCCCCGGACGGGGGATCTATGGCTACACCTTC.

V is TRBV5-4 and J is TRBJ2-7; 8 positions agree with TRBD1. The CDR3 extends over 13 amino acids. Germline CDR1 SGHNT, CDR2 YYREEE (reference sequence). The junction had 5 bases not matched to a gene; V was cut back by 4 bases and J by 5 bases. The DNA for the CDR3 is TGTGCCAGCAGCCCGGACAGGGCCCACGAGCAGTACTTC. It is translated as CASSPDRAHEQYF.

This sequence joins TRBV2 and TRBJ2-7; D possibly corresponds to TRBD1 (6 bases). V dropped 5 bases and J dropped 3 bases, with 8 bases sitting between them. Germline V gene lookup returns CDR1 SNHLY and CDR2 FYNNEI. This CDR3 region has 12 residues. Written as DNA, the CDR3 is TGTGCCAGCAGTTACAGGGTCTACGAGCAGTACTTC. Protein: CASSYRVYEQYF. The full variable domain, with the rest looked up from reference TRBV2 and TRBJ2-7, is EPEVTQTPSHQVTQMGQEVILRCVPISNHLYFYWYRQILGQKVEFLVSFYNNEISEKSEIFDDQFSVERPDGSNFTLKIRSTKLEDSAMYFCASSYRVYEQYFGPGTRLTVT.

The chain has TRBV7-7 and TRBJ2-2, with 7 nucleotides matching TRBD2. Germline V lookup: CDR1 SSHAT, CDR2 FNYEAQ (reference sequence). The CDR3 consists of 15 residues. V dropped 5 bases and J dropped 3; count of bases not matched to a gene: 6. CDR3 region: CASSPRGGDTGELFF. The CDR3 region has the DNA TGTGCCAGCAGCCCAAGGGGAGGGGACACCGGGGAGCTGTTTTTT. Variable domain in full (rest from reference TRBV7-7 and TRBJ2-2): GAGVSQSPRYKVTKRGQDVTLRCDPISSHATLYWYQQALGQGPEFLTYFNYEAQPDKSGLPSDRFSAERPEGSISTLTIQRTEQRDSAMYRCASSPRGGDTGELFFGEGSRLTVL.

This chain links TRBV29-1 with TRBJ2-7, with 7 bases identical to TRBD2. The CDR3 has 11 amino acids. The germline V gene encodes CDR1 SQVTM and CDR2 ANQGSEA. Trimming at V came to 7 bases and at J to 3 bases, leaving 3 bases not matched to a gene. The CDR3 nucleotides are TGCAGCGGCGGGAGCCTCTACGAGCAGTACTTC. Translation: CSGGSLYEQYF.

The CDR3 DNA follows: TGTGCCTGGACCCTGGGACTAGCGGGGCCCTACAATGAGCAGTTCTTC. Protein: CAWTLGLAGPYNEQFF. This chain joins TRBV30 and TRBJ2-1; 13 nucleotides match TRBD2. Per the germline V gene, CDR1 is GTSNPN and CDR2 is SVGIG (reference sequence). The CDR3 is 16 amino acids. V lost 4 bases and J lost 2; bases outside the gene matches: 5.

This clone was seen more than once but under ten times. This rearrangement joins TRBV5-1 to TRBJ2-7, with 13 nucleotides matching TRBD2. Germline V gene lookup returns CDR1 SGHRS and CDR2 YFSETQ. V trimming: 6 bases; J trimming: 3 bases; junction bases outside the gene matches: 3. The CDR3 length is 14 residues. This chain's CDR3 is CASKGLAGVYEQYF. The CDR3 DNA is TGCGCCAGCAAAGGACTAGCGGGAGTCTACGAGCAGTACTTC.

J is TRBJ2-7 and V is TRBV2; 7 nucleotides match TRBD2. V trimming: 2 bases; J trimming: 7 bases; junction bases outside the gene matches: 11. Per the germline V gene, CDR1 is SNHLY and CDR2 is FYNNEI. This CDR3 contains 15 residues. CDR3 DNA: TGTGCCAGCAGTGAATTGGCTAGCGGCAACTTGGAGCAGTACTTC. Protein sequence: CASSELASGNLEQYF. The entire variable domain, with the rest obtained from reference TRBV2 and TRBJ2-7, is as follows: EPEVTQTPSHQVTQMGQEVILRCVPISNHLYFYWYRQILGQKVEFLVSFYNNEISEKSEIFDDQFSVERPDGSNFTLKIRSTKLEDSAMYFCASSELASGNLEQYFGPGTRLTVT.

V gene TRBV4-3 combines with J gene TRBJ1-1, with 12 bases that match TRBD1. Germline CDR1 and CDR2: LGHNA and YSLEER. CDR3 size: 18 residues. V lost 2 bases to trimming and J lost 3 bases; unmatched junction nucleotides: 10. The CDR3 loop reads CASSQLVPGQGADTEAFF. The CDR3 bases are TGCGCCAGCAGCCAACTGGTACCGGGACAGGGGGCCGACACTGAAGCTTTCTTT.

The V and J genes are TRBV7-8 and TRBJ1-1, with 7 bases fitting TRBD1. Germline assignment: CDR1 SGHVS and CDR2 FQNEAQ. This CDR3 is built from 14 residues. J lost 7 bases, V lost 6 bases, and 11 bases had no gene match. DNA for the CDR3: TGTGCCAGCAGACTAACCCCGGGACAGAATGAAGCTTTCTTT. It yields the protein CASRLTPGQNEAFF.

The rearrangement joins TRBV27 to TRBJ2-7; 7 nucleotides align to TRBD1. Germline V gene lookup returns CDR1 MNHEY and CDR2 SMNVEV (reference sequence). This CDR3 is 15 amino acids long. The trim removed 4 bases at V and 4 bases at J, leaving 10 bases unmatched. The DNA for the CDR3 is TGTGCCAGCAGTTCAGGGGGACGGATGAAGTACGAGCAGTACTTC. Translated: CASSSGGRMKYEQYF.

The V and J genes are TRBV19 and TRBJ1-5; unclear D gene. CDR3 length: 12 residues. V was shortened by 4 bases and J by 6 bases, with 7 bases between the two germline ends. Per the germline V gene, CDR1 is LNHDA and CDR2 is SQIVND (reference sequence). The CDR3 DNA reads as TGTGCCAGTAGTACGACCGTTCAGCCCCAGCATTTT. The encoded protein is CASSTTVQPQHF.

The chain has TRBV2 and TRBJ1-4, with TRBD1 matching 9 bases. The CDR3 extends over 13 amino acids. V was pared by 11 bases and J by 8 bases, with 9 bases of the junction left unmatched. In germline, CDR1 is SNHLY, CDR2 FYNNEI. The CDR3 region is CAYKGQGPEKLFF. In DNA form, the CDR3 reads TGTGCCTATAAGGGACAGGGTCCGGAAAAACTGTTTTTT.

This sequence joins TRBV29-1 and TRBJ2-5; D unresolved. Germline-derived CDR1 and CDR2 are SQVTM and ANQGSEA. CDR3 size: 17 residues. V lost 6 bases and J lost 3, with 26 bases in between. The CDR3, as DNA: TGCAGCGTCACCTCCCCCCTCGGCACTCCAAGGAAAGAGACCCAGTACTTC. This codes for CSVTSPLGTPRKETQYF.

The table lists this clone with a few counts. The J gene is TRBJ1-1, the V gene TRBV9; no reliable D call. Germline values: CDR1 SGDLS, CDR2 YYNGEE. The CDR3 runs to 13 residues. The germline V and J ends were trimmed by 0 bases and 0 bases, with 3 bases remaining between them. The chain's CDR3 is CASSVDLNTEAFF. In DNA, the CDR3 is TGTGCCAGCAGCGTAGATTTGAACACTGAAGCTTTCTTT.

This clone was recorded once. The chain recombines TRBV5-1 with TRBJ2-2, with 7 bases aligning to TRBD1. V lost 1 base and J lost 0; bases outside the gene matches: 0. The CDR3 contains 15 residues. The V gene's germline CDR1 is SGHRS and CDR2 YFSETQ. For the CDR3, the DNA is TGCGCCAGCAGCTTGCAGGGGGCGAACACCGGGGAGCTGTTTTTT. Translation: CASSLQGANTGELFF.

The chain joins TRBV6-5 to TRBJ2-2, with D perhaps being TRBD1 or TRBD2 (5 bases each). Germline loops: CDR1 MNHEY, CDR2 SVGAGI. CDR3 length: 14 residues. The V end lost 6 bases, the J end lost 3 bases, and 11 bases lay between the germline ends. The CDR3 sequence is CASSRDRYTGELFF. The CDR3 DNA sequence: TGTGCCAGCAGCCGGGACCGTTACACCGGGGAGCTGTTTTTT.

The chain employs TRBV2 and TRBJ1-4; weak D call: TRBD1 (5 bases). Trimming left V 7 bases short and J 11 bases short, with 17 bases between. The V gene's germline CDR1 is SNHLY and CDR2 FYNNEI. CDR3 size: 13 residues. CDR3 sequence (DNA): TGTGCCAGCAATGGGCAGGGAACTGAGAAACTGTTTTTT. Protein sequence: CASNGQGTEKLFF.

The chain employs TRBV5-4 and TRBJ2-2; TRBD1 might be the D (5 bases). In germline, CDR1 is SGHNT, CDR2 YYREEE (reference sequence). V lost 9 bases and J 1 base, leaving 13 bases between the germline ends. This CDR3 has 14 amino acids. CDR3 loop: CATPVTGNTGELFF. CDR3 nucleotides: TGTGCCACCCCGGTAACAGGGAACACCGGGGAGCTGTTTTTT.

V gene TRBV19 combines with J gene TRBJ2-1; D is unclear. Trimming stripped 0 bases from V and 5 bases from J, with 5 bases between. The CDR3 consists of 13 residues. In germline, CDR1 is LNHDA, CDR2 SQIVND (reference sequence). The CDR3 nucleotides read TGTGCCAGTAGTATAGAGCGGAACAATGAGCAGTTCTTC. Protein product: CASSIERNNEQFF. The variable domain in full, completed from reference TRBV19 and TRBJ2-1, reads DGGITQSPKYLFRKEGQNVTLSCEQNLNHDAMYWYRQDPGQGLRLIYYSQIVNDFQKGDIAEGYSVSREKKESFPLTVTSAQKNPTAFYLCASSIERNNEQFFGPGTRLTVL.

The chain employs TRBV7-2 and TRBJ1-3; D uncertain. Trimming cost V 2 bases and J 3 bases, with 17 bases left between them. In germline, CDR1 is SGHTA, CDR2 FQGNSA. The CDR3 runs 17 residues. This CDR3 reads CASSLTDATDFGNTIYF. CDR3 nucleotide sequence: TGTGCCAGCAGCTTAACTGACGCCACCGATTTTGGAAACACCATATATTTT.

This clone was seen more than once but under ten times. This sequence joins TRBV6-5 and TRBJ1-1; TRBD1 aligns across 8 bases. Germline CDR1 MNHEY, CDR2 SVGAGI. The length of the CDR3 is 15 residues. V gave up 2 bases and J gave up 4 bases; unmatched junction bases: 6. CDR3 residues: CASSYRTGLVTEAFF. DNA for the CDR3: TGTGCCAGCAGTTACCGGACAGGGTTGGTCACTGAAGCTTTCTTT.

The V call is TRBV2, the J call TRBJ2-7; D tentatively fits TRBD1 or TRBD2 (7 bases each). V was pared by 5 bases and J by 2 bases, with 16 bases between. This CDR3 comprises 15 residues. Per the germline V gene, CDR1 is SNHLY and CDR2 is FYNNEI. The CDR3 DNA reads TGTGCCAGCAGTTATACCAGGGGGGGTACCTACGAGCAGTACTTC. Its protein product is CASSYTRGGTYEQYF.

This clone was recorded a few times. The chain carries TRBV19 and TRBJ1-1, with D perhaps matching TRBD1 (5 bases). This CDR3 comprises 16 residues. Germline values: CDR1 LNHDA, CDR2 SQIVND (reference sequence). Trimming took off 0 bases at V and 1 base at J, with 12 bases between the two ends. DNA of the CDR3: TGTGCCAGTAGTATAGAGGGATGGGGCAAGAACACTGAAGCTTTCTTT. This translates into CASSIEGWGKNTEAFF.

This CDR3 reads CASSPAPSSGTSSYEQYF. DNA for the CDR3: TGTGCCAGCAGTCCCGCCCCATCTAGCGGGACATCCTCCTACGAGCAGTACTTC. The chain links TRBV28 to TRBJ2-7; 9 bases are shared with TRBD2. The CDR3 has 18 amino acids. Germline loops: CDR1 MDHEN, CDR2 SYDVKM. J was trimmed by 0 bases and V by 5 bases; bases with no gene match: 14.

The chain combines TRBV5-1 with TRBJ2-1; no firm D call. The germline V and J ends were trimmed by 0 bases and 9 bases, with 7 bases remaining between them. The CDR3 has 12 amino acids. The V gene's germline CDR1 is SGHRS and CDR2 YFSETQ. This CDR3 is CASSLGWGEQFF. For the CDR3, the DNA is TGCGCCAGCAGCTTGGGGTGGGGTGAGCAGTTCTTC.

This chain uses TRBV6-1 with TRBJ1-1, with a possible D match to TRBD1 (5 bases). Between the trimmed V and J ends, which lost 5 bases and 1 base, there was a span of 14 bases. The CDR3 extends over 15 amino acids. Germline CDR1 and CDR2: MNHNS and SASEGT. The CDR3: CASSPRRGGNTEAFF. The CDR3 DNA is TGTGCCAGCAGTCCCCGCCGGGGGGGGAACACTGAAGCTTTCTTT.

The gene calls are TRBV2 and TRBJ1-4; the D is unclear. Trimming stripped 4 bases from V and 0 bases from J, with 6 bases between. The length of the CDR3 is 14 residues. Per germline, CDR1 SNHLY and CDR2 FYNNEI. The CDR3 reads CASSVVATNEKLFF. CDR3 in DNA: TGTGCCAGCAGTGTGGTTGCAACTAATGAAAAACTGTTTTTT.

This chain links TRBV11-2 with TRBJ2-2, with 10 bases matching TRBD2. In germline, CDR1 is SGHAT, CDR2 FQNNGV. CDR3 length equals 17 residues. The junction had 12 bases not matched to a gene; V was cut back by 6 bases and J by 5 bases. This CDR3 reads CASSFPSGRARTGELFF. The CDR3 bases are TGTGCCAGCAGTTTTCCCAGCGGGAGGGCCCGAACCGGGGAGCTGTTTTTT.

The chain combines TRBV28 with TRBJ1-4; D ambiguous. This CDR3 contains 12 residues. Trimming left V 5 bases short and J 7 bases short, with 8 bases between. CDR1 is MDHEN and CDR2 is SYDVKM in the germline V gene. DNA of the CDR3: TGTGCCAGCAGTCCGAAGGGTGAAAAACTGTTTTTT. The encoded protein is CASSPKGEKLFF.

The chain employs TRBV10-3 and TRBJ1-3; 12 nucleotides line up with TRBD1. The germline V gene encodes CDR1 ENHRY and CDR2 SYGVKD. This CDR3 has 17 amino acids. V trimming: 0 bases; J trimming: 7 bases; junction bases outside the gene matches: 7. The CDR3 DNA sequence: TGTGCCATCAGTGAGTCTGGGACAGGGGGCAAAGGGAACACCATATATTTT. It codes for CAISESGTGGKGNTIYF.